A selection of T cell receptor beta chains follows, all from one sample in a study of T cells in Graves' hyperthyroidism and ophthalmopathy. Each CDR3 protein is one row after TCRdb ran MiXCR on the multiplex PCR reads. The sample lists around 350,000 distinct CDR3 sequences; roughly 13% were seen once. The sequenced sample was blood. The receptors derive from a young woman with Graves' hyperthyroidism. Each CDR3 is given with its conserved first and last residue. A D gene is named only where the DNA matches it firmly. Clone size is given for some rows only: seen once, a few or many times, or a class if the clone is expanded.

clone_size j_call v_call d_call cdr3_nt cdr3_aa
many TRBJ1-1 TRBV7-2 - TGTGCCAGCAGCTTCCTTGTCACTGAAGCTTTCTTT CASSFLVTEAFF
many TRBJ2-5 TRBV6-1 TRBD2 TGTGCCAGCAGGAGGGCGGGGGGGCAAGAGACCCAGTACTTC CASRRAGGQETQYF
many TRBJ2-7 TRBV6-1 - TGTGCCAGCAGTGATTGGAACAGATTCTACGAGCAGTACTTC CASSDWNRFYEQYF
many TRBJ2-1 TRBV10-3 TRBD2 TGTGCCATCACCGGACTAGCGGAGGGGAATGAGCAGTTCTTC CAITGLAEGNEQFF
few TRBJ2-3 TRBV19 - TGTGCCAGTAGTACCACGGACGCGAACTCAGATACGCAGTATTTT CASSTTDANSDTQYF
many TRBJ1-2 TRBV24-1 - TGTGCCACCAGTGGGGAGAAGGGCGCTGGGTATGGCTACACCTTC CATSGEKGAGYGYTF
many TRBJ2-1 TRBV27 TRBD2 TGTGCCAGCAGTTCTAGGAGGGGAGGGAAAAACAATGAGCAGTTCTTC CASSSRRGGKNNEQFF
- TRBJ1-1 TRBV19 - TGTGCCACCTCTAATACAGGGAACACTGAAGCTTTCTTT CATSNTGNTEAFF
- TRBJ2-7 TRBV6-2/TRBV6-3 - TGTGCCAGCAATCGGCGAACAGATTACGAGCAGTACTTC CASNRRTDYEQYF
many TRBJ2-3 TRBV20-1 - TGCAGTGCTAGGGGCGGGCCCGGCACAGATACGCAGTATTTT CSARGGPGTDTQYF
many TRBJ1-2 TRBV5-6 - TGTGCCAGCAGCAGGGGACTCAATGGGGACTATGGCTACACCTTC CASSRGLNGDYGYTF
few TRBJ2-1 TRBV6-1 TRBD1 TGTGCCAGCACCACCGGGACAGGGTACAATGAGCAGTTCTTC CASTTGTGYNEQFF
- TRBJ2-1 TRBV13 TRBD2 TGTGCCAGCAGCTCGGGACTATGGAATGAGCAGTTCTTC CASSSGLWNEQFF
many TRBJ1-4 TRBV2 - TGTGCCAGCAGTGAAACAGGGTCGTTTACTAATGAAAAACTGTTTTTT CASSETGSFTNEKLFF
few TRBJ2-1 TRBV4-1 TRBD2 TGCGCCAGCAGCCCCGGACTAGCGGGGGCCCTAAATGAGCAGTTCTTC CASSPGLAGALNEQFF
many TRBJ2-3 TRBV7-3 - TGTGCCAGCAGCATACCAACGGGGGGCACAGATACGCAGTATTTT CASSIPTGGTDTQYF
- TRBJ1-4 TRBV9 - TGTGCCAGCAGCGTAGGGGACGGGAATGAAAAACTGTTTTTT CASSVGDGNEKLFF
few TRBJ2-3 TRBV11-1 - TGTGCCAGCAGCTCCTGGGGTGTCACAGATGCGCAGTATTTT CASSSWGVTDAQYF
many TRBJ2-7 TRBV3-1 TRBD1 TGTGCCAGCAGCCCGGGACAGGGGGGTTCCTACGAGCAGTACTTC CASSPGQGGSYEQYF
- TRBJ1-3 TRBV6-1 - TGTGCCAGCAGTAAAAATCGGCTCTCTGGAAACACCATATATTTT CASSKNRLSGNTIYF
many TRBJ2-3 TRBV7-9 TRBD2 TGTGCCAGCAGCTTAGGGACTAGCGGACCCACAGATACGCAGTATTTT CASSLGTSGPTDTQYF
many TRBJ1-1 TRBV20-1 - TGCAGTGCCCGGGACACTCCCACCACTGAAGCTTTCTTT CSARDTPTTEAFF
many TRBJ2-7 TRBV20-1 - TGCAGTGCTAGTTACAACTACGAGCAGTACTTC CSASYNYEQYF
few TRBJ2-3 TRBV5-1 TRBD2 TGCGCCAGCAGAGGGGGACTAGCGGGGTCTTGGGGCACAGATACGCAGTATTTT CASRGGLAGSWGTDTQYF
many TRBJ2-1 TRBV7-3 TRBD1 TGTGCCAGCAGCTTAATCGGCGGACAGGGGGCTGGTGAGCAGTTCTTC CASSLIGGQGAGEQFF
many TRBJ2-7 TRBV28 - TGTGCCAGCAGTTTAGGCAGGGCGGCCTACGAGCAGTACTTC CASSLGRAAYEQYF
- TRBJ1-2 TRBV19 - TGTGCCAGTAGTATGTCAGGACGTCGCTATGGCTACACCTTC CASSMSGRRYGYTF
many TRBJ2-7 TRBV7-3 - TGTGCCAGCAGCTTAGGTCCGAACACGGGCTACGAGCAGTACTTC CASSLGPNTGYEQYF
many TRBJ1-5 TRBV18 TRBD1 TGTGCCAGCTCACGAGACAGGGGAGGCCAGCCCCAGCATTTT CASSRDRGGQPQHF
many TRBJ2-5 TRBV2 TRBD2 TGTGCCAGCAGTGACGGGGGGGCAGGGGAGACCCAGTACTTC CASSDGGAGETQYF
many TRBJ2-7 TRBV28 TRBD1 TGTGCCAGCAGTACCACGGACAGGGGACACTACGAGCAGTACTTC CASSTTDRGHYEQYF